There are a few counts of the clone carrying this T cell receptor beta chain. Its antigen is undetermined. Sequencing templates came from extracted RNA that was reverse transcribed into cDNA. The method was immunoSEQ multiplex PCR; TCRdb's version includes in-frame clones alone and lacks a portion of them. The sample lists 150,000 to 200,000 clones, roughly 66% occurring once. The sample comes from a study of CD8+ T cells in alopecia areata. Across the whole study: Treated patients received oral tofacitinib, 5 to 10 mg twice daily.

Study conclusions and caveats: Tofacitinib yielded significantly lower scalp clonality and fewer expanded CD8+ clones among the top 100. Especially in alopecia totalis/universalis, lesional scalp showed greater clonality than normal scalp did. Clarity of TCR sharing across patients fell short of that in mice, possibly HLA-related.

Treatment denoted: oral pan-JAK inhibitor, 5-10 mg twice daily. Germline assignment: CDR1 SGHDT and CDR2 YYEEEE. Between the trimmed V and J ends, which lost 1 base and 2 bases, there was a span of 6 bases. CDR3 length equals 13 residues. Sequenced material: CD4+ T cells sorted from blood, taken at week 24, from a patient treated with tofacitinib. This TCR came from a human donor with alopecia areata. V gene TRBV5-6 combines with J gene TRBJ1-1; D not certain. CDR3 coding DNA: TGTGCCAGCAGCTTGCAGATCAACACTGAAGCTTTCTTT. Protein: CASSLQINTEAFF.